This TCR beta chain was recorded in a study of T-cell memory formation after mild COVID-19. Points from the study as a whole: Clones that contracted clustered mainly in CM and EM if CD4+ and in EMRA if CD8+. Within pre-infection memory, some responding clones were found, suggesting cross-reactive memory joined. A second wave expanding day 15 to 37 was CD4+-biased; contracting clones were balanced.

Constant-segment primers were used for 5'RACE, and the resulting TCR alpha and TCR beta cDNA libraries carried sample barcodes and UMIs. Each CDR3 protein is one row after TCRdb ran MiXCR on the 5' RACE reads. Among hundreds of thousands of distinct CDR3 sequences listed, about 23% were seen once. Germline V lookup: CDR1 DFQATT, CDR2 SNEGSKA (reference sequence). V lost 2 bases to trimming and J lost 1 base; unmatched junction nucleotides: 2. CDR3 length: 15 amino acids. A few counts support this clonotype. Its antigen is unidentified. The specimen sequenced was PBMCs or a T cell subset sorted from them (not recorded which). This chain joins TRBV20-1 and TRBJ1-6; TRBD1 aligns across 7 bases. The origin of this receptor is an adult woman who had mild COVID-19 (a few samples of this study predate the infection). Cell type and time point are not known. The CDR3 protein is CSARYRGSYNSPLHF. The CDR3 DNA sequence: TGCAGTGCTAGATACAGGGGTTCCTATAATTCACCCCTCCACTTT.